This T cell receptor (beta chain) appears in the sequencing data of a study of human T cells and chemical hapten exposure. Study-level background: Doses of diphenylcyclopropenone went to the patients' scalps weekly throughout the roughly 24-week study. Findings and limits, study-wide: Those TCRs sitting above 1 in 1000 frequency stayed the same with DPC sensitization.

What the library attached to individual cDNA molecules were unique molecular identifiers. Methods used by the authors: Sample-level TCR yields exhibited a median of about 96,000, with a range of about 23,224 to 690,600. TCRdb itself ran the RACE reads through MiXCR, one entry per CDR3 protein. Clone size and V and J calls follow TCRdb, not the original study. The repertoire holds some 52,000 distinct CDR3 sequences, with roughly 9.5% as singletons. Indicated time point: patch test 3, about 24 weeks after DPC sensitization. The treatment: therapeutic diphenylcyclopropenone sensitization with weekly scalp DPC. This clonotype showed up just a few times. Its antigen is as yet unknown. The receptor's source is a middle-aged woman with alopecia areata. Some clones in this sample may be carry-over from other donors' samples. The sequenced sample was whole blood, obtained in connection with sensitization to the hapten diphenylcyclopropenone (DPC).

CDR3: CAIGQPQHF. As DNA, the CDR3 is TGTGCCATCGGTCAGCCCCAGCATTTT. The chain employs TRBV10-3 and TRBJ1-5; D is unresolved. V lost 8 bases and J lost 6, with 2 bases in between. This CDR3 is 9 amino acids long. Per the germline V gene, CDR1 is ENHRY and CDR2 is SYGVKD.